What follows are 18 T cell receptor beta chains derived from one specimen sequenced in a study of blood T cell repertoires in COVID-19. Produced via immunoSEQ multiplex PCR; TCRdb's table is partial and in-frame only. Counted here are approximately 220,000 clones, 85% to 90% occurring once; the ten biggest clones make up 1.2%. Source material: PBMCs or T cells enriched from blood (not recorded which). Every receptor here comes from a man under 40 who had recovered from COVID-19.

The chain recombines TRBV24-1 with TRBJ2-7, with D possibly matching TRBD1 (5 bases). Germline CDR1 KGHDR, CDR2 SFDVKD. The CDR3 is 13 residues long. The V gene lost 4 bases and the J gene lost 1 base, with 7 bases spanning the gap. DNA of the CDR3: TGTGCCACCAGTGAGCCAGGGTCCTACGAGCAGTACTTC. It translates to CATSEPGSYEQYF.

The V call is TRBV11-3, the J call TRBJ2-1; TRBD2 aligns across 11 bases. Unmatched junction bases numbered 6, after V lost 4 bases and J lost 4 bases. From germline, CDR1 is SGHNT and CDR2 YENEEA. This CDR3 comprises 16 residues. The CDR3 DNA follows: TGTGCCAGCAGCTCGACTAGCGGGGATGGTTACAATGAGCAGTTCTTC. It is translated as CASSSTSGDGYNEQFF.

The CDR3 sequence is CATSARPLNNEKLFF. CDR3 in DNA: TGTGCCACCAGCGCCAGGCCCCTCAATAATGAAAAACTGTTTTTT. J is TRBJ1-4 and V is TRBV15; no clear D. Between the trimmed V and J ends, which lost 5 bases and 4 bases, there was a span of 14 bases. The CDR3 consists of 15 residues. Germline V lookup: CDR1 LNHNV, CDR2 YYDKDF (reference sequence). Supplemented by reference TRBV15 and TRBJ1-4, the full variable domain reads DAMVIQNPRYQVTQFGKPVTLSCSQTLNHNVMYWYQQKSSQAPKLLFHYYDKDFNNEADTPDNFQSRRPNTSFCFLDIRSPGLGDTAMYLCATSARPLNNEKLFFGSGTQLSVL.

This chain uses TRBV10-1 with TRBJ2-3; TRBD1 matches at 8 bases. The V segment lost 4 bases and the J segment 0 bases; nucleotides outside the gene matches: 9. CDR1 and CDR2 from the germline V gene are WNHNN and SYGVQD (reference sequence). This CDR3 is 17 amino acids long. The CDR3 here is CASSGSRQGISTDTQYF. CDR3 DNA: TGCGCCAGCAGTGGGTCCAGACAGGGGATCAGCACAGATACGCAGTATTTT.

The chain joins TRBV6-2 or TRBV6-3 to TRBJ2-1, with 7 bases identical to TRBD2. The CDR3 is made up of 14 amino acids. Germline assignment: CDR1 MNHEY and CDR2 SVGEGT. V shed 6 bases, J shed 7 bases, and the junction held 9 bases outside the gene matches. The CDR3: CASRPSGGRNEQFF. In nucleotides, the CDR3 is TGTGCCAGCAGACCTAGCGGAGGTAGAAATGAGCAGTTCTTC.

The chain couples TRBV15 to TRBJ2-5; D unclear. The germline V and J ends were trimmed by 5 bases and 5 bases, with 12 bases remaining between them. CDR1 is LNHNV and CDR2 is YYDKDF in the germline V gene (reference sequence). This CDR3 has 13 residues. The CDR3 nucleotides are TGTGCCACCAGCGTGACTGCTGGGGAGACCCAGTACTTC. It yields the protein CATSVTAGETQYF.

The rearrangement joins TRBV4-3 to TRBJ2-7, with 7 bases matching TRBD2. V trimming: 6 bases; J trimming: 2 bases; junction bases outside the gene matches: 7. Germline CDR1 LGHNA, CDR2 YSLEER. The CDR3 extends over 14 amino acids. The CDR3 coding sequence is TGCGCCAGCAGTCCGTGGGGGGGGACCTACGAGCAGTACTTC. It codes for CASSPWGGTYEQYF.

This clone has more than one count but fewer than ten. The V call is TRBV5-1, the J call TRBJ2-6; possible D gene TRBD1, 5 bases. This CDR3 has 20 residues. CDR1 SGHRS and CDR2 YFSETQ come from the germline V gene. The V end was cut by 4 bases, the J end by 0 bases, with 23 bases between. This chain's CDR3 is CASSLRLWTISSSGANVLTF. DNA for the CDR3: TGCGCCAGCAGCCTACGACTCTGGACAATTAGTTCCTCTGGGGCCAACGTCCTGACTTTC.

The V call is TRBV11-2, the J call TRBJ1-6, with 8 bases fitting TRBD1. Looked up from germline, CDR1 is SGHAT and CDR2 is FQNNGV. Trimming cost V 1 base and J 7 bases; bases outside gene matches: 0. The CDR3 contains 14 residues. CDR3: CASSLGQGNSPLHF. Here the CDR3 DNA reads TGTGCCAGCAGCTTAGGACAGGGGAATTCACCCCTCCACTTT.

The chain is built from TRBV7-8 and TRBJ2-7; 7 bases are a match to TRBD1. There are 13 residues in the CDR3. V lost 6 bases, J lost 4 bases, and 6 bases stayed unmatched. Germline CDR1 reads SGHVS; CDR2 reads FQNEAQ. This CDR3 reads CASRLDREYEQYF. DNA for the CDR3: TGTGCCAGCAGGCTAGACAGGGAGTACGAGCAGTACTTC.

The chain carries TRBV5-6 and TRBJ2-7, with a weak D call TRBD1 (5 bases). Germline V gives CDR1 SGHDT, CDR2 YYEEEE. The CDR3 is 14 amino acids. The germline V and J ends were trimmed by 4 bases and 3 bases, with 14 bases remaining between them. The CDR3 here is CASSNLPDSYEQYF. The CDR3 region has the DNA TGTGCCAGCAGCAATTTACCCGACAGCTACGAGCAGTACTTC.

The chain links TRBV27 to TRBJ1-5; no firm D call. Germline loops: CDR1 MNHEY, CDR2 SMNVEV (reference sequence). This CDR3 comprises 17 residues. V lost 6 bases to trimming and J lost 2 bases, with 20 bases between them. CDR3 in DNA: TGTGCCAGCAGCTCTTATCTTGGCGGGGTTGGCAATCAGCCCCAGCATTTT. This gives the protein CASSSYLGGVGNQPQHF.

The rearrangement uses TRBV9 and TRBJ2-3; 7 nucleotides match TRBD2. This CDR3 region has 16 residues. V dropped 3 bases and J dropped 1; count of bases not matched to a gene: 8. Germline V gene data show CDR1 as SGDLS and CDR2 as YYNGEE. The chain's CDR3 is CASSGGASGRTDTQYF. The CDR3 nucleotides are TGTGCCAGCAGCGGGGGAGCTAGCGGCCGCACAGATACGCAGTATTTT.

The chain has TRBV6-5 and TRBJ1-4; 10 bases map to TRBD1. The V and J ends lost 6 bases and 6 bases, in that order; junction bases with no gene match: 4. The CDR3 covers 14 residues. The germline gives CDR1 MNHEY, CDR2 SVGAGI. CDR3: CASSAGTGDEKLFF. The CDR3 coding sequence is TGTGCCAGCAGCGCCGGGACAGGGGATGAAAAACTGTTTTTT.

The V and J genes are TRBV20-1 and TRBJ2-7, with TRBD2 as a possible D gene (6 bases). The germline V gene encodes CDR1 DFQATT and CDR2 SNEGSKA (reference sequence). The CDR3 has 15 residues. V lost 3 bases and J lost 4, with 19 bases in between. The CDR3 loop is CSASRARTSRYEQYF. The CDR3 bases are TGCAGTGCTAGTCGCGCTCGAACTAGCAGGTACGAGCAGTACTTC.

This chain connects TRBV18 to TRBJ2-1; 8 nucleotides match TRBD2. J gave up 4 bases and V 4 bases, and 6 bases lay outside the gene matches. Germline lookup yields CDR1 KGHSH and CDR2 LQKENI. The CDR3 has 15 amino acids. In DNA, the CDR3 is TGTGCCAGCTCACTCTTACTAGCGGAGTACAATGAGCAGTTCTTC. Residues: CASSLLLAEYNEQFF.

V usage is TRBV28 and J usage is TRBJ2-1; 8 positions agree with TRBD1. The CDR3 covers 13 residues. The germline gives CDR1 MDHEN, CDR2 SYDVKM. Trimming took 0 bases from V and 8 from J; bases not matched to a gene: 0. CDR3: CASSLWTGDEQFF. The CDR3 coding sequence is TGTGCCAGCAGTTTATGGACAGGGGATGAGCAGTTCTTC.

The chain is built from TRBV7-6 and TRBJ2-7; 12 nucleotides line up with TRBD1. Germline values: CDR1 SGHVS, CDR2 FNYEAQ. This CDR3 contains 15 residues. V lost 0 bases, J lost 7 bases, and 4 bases stayed unmatched. The CDR3: CASSLAGTGGMEQYF. Here the CDR3 DNA reads TGTGCCAGCAGCTTAGCGGGGACAGGGGGCATGGAGCAGTACTTC.